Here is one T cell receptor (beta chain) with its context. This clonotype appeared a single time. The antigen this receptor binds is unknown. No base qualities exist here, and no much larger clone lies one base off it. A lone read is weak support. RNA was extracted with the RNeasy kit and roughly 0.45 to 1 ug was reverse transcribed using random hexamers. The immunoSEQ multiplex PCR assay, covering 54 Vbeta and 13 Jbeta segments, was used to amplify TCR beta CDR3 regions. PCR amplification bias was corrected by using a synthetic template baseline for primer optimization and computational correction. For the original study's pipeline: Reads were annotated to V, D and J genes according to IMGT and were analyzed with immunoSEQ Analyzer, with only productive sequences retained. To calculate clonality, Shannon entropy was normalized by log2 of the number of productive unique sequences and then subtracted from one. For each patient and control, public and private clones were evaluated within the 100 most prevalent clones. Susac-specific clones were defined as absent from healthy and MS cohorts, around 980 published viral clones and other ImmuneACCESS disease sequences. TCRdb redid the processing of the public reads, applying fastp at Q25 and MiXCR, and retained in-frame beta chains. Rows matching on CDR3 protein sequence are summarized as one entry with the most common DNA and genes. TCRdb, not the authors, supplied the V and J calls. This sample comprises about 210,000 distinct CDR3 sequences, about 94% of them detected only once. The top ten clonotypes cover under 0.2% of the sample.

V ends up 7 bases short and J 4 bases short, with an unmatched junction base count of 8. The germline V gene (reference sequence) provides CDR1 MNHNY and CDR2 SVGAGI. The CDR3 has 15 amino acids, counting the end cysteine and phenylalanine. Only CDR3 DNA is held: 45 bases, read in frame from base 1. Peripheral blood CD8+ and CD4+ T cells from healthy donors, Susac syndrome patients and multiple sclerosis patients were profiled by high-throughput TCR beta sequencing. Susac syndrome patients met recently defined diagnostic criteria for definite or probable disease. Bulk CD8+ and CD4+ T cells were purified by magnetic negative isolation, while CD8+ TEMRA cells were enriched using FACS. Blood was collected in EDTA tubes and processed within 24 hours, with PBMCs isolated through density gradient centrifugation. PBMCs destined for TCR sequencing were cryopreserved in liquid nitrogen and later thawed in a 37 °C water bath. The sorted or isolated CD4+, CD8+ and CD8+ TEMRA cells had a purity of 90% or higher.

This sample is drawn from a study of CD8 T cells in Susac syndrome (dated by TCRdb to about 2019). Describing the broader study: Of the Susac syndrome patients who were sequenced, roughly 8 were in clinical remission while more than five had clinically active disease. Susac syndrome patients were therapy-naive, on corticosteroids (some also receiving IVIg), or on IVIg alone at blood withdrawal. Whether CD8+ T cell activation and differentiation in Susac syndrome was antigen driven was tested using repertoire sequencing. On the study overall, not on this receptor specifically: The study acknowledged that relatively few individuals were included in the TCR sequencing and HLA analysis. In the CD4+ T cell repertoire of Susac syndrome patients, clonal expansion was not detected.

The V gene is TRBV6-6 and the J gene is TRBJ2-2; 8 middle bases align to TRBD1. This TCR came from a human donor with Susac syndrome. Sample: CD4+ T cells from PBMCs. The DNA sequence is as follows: TGTGCCAGCATCCCACCGGGACAGGTCACCGGGGAGCTGTTTTTT. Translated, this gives CASIPPGQVTGELFF.